This T cell receptor beta chain was identified during a study of cytomegalovirus exposure and HLA in healthy donors (dated by TCRdb to about 2017). A note on the overall study: A later analysis indicated that the 120 or so validation repertoires were generated on the platform also employed for the 666 repertoires of the first cohort. The study aimed to test whether cataloging public T cell receptors could reveal signatures of past pathogen exposure. Along with the approximately 650-subject first cohort, a separate validation cohort of 120 different subjects was used. To predict cytomegalovirus infection status, the study brought together high-throughput TCR immunosequencing, statistical association of individual TCRs with disease status, and machine learning. The full study reports these points: The authors suggested that the approach could potentially be generalized to other disease states and immunological phenotypes. Subsequent analysis determined that TCRs grouped into clusters in the first cohort also showed a tendency toward co-occurrence across the 120 or so validation repertoires, and about 93% of cluster scores exceeded 0. The classifier was reported to diagnose cytomegalovirus status with high specificity and sensitivity in both the original cohort and the validation cohort. A later analysis had no HLA typing for the validation cohort, so co-occurrence there was scored across all 120 or so repertoires. A total of fewer than 200 TCR beta chains were listed by the study as associated with cytomegalovirus. Three of the identified cytomegalovirus-associated TCR beta chains were confirmed in vitro to be specific for cytomegalovirus antigens. Most TCR sequences were observed very rarely across donors, whereas some public TCRs were present in many individuals.

Library preparation used the immunoSEQ multiplex PCR assay. Under the source paper's analysis protocol: A statistical classification framework was built for diagnosing cytomegalovirus status from the catalog of TCR beta chain sequences. Sourced from immuneACCESS, this table was stored by TCRdb with only in-frame sequences that have V and J called. A share of the clones is absent; for the studies checked, an unresolved V gene accounts for under half, and the remainder has no known explanation. V and J calls and clone size come straight from that table; D and trimming were deduced from the DNA. Present in this sample are 200,000 to 300,000 clones, 87% of which were seen just once. The top ten clonotypes cover 12% of the sample. The germline ends are 12 bases apart after V is trimmed by 4 bases and J by 2 bases. The germline V gene specifies SGDLS as CDR1 and YYNGEE as CDR2. Including the terminal cysteine and phenylalanine, the CDR3 comprises 14 residues. Here the CDR3 DNA is all that survives: 42 bases in frame from base 1.

Donors formed part of the validation cohort, which comprised fewer than 150 subjects and was distinct from the first cohort of several hundred subjects. Concerning this clone: This clone's antigen is unknown. Per-nucleotide qualities are absent, and no much larger clonotype sits a single base away.

The receptor's source is a man aged 18-30 years in good health and CMV-seropositive. Source material: PBMCs. The V gene is TRBV9 and the J gene is TRBJ1-1, with no reliable assignment of the D segment. The CDR3 region reads CASSRNSGNTEAFF. The nucleotides are TGTGCCAGCAGCCGTAATTCGGGTAACACTGAAGCTTTCTTT. Where the CDR3 stops, the reference TRBV9 and TRBJ1-1 genes take over; the full variable domain is DSGVTQTPKHLITATGQRVTLRCSPRSGDLSVYWYQQSLDQGLQFLIQYYNGEERAKGNILERFSAQQFPDLHSELNLSSLELGDSALYFCASSRNSGNTEAFFGQGTRLTVV.